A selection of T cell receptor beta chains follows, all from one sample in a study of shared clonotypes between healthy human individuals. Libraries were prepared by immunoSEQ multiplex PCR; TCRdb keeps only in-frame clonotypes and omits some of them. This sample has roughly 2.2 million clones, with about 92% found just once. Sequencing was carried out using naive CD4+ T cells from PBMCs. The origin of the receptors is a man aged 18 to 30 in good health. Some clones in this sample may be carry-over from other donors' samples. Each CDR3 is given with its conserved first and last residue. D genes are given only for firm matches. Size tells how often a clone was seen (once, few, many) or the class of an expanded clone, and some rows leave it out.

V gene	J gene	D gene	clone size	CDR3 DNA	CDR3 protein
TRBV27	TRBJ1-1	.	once	TGTGCCAGCAGTCCATTCTGGACCCAAGGGTCTGAAGCTTTCTTT	CASSPFWTQGSEAFF
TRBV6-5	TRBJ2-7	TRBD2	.	TGTGCCAGCACCCCAAGCGGGAGCGCCGGGCTCGAGCAGTACTTC	CASTPSGSAGLEQYF
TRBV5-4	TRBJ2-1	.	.	TGTGCCAGCAGCTGGACCTACAATGAGCAGTTCTTC	CASSWTYNEQFF
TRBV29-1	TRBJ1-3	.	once	TGCAGCGTTGAAGATCGGAGGGGGAGCTCTGGAAACACCATATATTTT	CSVEDRRGSSGNTIYF
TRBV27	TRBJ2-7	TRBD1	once	TGTGCCAGCAGTTCGACAGGGAGCCCCTACGAGCAGTACTTC	CASSSTGSPYEQYF
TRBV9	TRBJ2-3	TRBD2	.	TGTGCCAGCAGCGTAGTTCATAGCGGGAGAACAGATACGCAGTATTTT	CASSVVHSGRTDTQYF
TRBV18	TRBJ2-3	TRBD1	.	TGTGCCAGCTCACCCGGACAGGGCGCAGATACGCAGTATTTT	CASSPGQGADTQYF
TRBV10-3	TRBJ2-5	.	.	TGTGCCATCAGTGAGTCGGTCATCGGAGGGTCCGGAGCCCAGTACTTC	CAISESVIGGSGAQYF
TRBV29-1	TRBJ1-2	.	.	TGCAGCGTTGAGTTGAGTACCGGGGGCTACACCTTC	CSVELSTGGYTF
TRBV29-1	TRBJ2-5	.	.	TGCAGCGCCCAGGGGGGGGGAGAGACCCAGTACTTC	CSAQGGGETQYF
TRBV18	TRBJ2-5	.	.	TGTGCCAGCTCACTCCAGATAGGGGAGGAGACCCAGTACTTC	CASSLQIGEETQYF
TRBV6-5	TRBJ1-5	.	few	TGTGCCAGCAGTGCTGGGGATGGTCAGCCCCAGCATTTT	CASSAGDGQPQHF
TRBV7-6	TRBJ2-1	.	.	TGTGCCAGCAGCTCCCTCAAGGGCAAAGACAATGAGCAGTTCTTC	CASSSLKGKDNEQFF
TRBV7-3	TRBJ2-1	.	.	TGTGCCAGCAGACCAGGGGTGGACTACAATGAGCAGTTCTTC	CASRPGVDYNEQFF
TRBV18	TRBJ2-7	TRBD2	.	TGTGCCAGCTCAGCGACTAGCGGTTCCTACGAGCAGTACTTC	CASSATSGSYEQYF
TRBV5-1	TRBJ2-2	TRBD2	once	TGCGCCAGCAGCCCCACTAGCGGTTACACCGGGGAGCTGTTTTTT	CASSPTSGYTGELFF
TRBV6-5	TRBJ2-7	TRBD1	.	TGTGCCAGCAGTTACTCCAGGGGGCGCGGGTACGAGCAGTACTTC	CASSYSRGRGYEQYF
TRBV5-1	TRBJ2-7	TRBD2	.	TGCGCCAGCAGCTTGGTTACTAGCGGGACGCGCGAGCAGTACTTC	CASSLVTSGTREQYF
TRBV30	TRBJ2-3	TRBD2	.	TGTGCCTGGAGTGTACAAGCGGGAGGGATAGATACGCAGTATTTT	CAWSVQAGGIDTQYF
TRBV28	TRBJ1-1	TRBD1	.	TGTGCCAGCAGTCCACGGGGACAGGGTGTCACTGAAGCTTTCTTT	CASSPRGQGVTEAFF
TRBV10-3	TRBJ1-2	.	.	TGTGCCATCAAAGGGTCCTATGGCTACACCTTC	CAIKGSYGYTF
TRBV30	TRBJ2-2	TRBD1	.	TGTGCCTGGAGCAAGGGACAGACCTTGAACACCGGGGAGCTGTTTTTT	CAWSKGQTLNTGELFF
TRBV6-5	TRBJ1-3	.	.	TGTGCCAGCAGTTATGACAGCCGACCCTCTGGAAACACCATATATTTT	CASSYDSRPSGNTIYF
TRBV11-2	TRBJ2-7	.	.	TGTGCCAGCAGCGGCCTTGGGGATTCCTCCTACGAGCAGTACTTC	CASSGLGDSSYEQYF
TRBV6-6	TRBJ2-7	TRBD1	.	TGTGCCGAGTTCCGGGACAGGGGGCTATCCCACTACGAGCAGTACTTC	CAEFRDRGLSHYEQYF
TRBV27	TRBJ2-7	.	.	TGTGCCAGCAGTTTAAGCGTGGGACCGCGGTACTTC	CASSLSVGPRYF
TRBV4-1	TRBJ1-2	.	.	TGCGCCAGCAGCCTGGGGACGGGAGGCTACACCTTC	CASSLGTGGYTF
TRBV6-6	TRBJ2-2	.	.	TGTGCCAGCAGTTACGCTAGCATCTCGAACACCGGGGAGCTGTTTTTT	CASSYASISNTGELFF
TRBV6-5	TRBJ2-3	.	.	TGTGCCAGCAGTTACGACCCCCAGACAGATACGCAGTATTTT	CASSYDPQTDTQYF
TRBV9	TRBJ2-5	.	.	TGTGCCAGCAGCGTAGCGGGAGTTGAGACCCAGTACTTC	CASSVAGVETQYF
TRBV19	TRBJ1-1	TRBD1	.	TGTGCCAGTAGCAACAGGGGCTGGGCGGCCTTGAACACTGAAGCTTTCTTT	CASSNRGWAALNTEAFF
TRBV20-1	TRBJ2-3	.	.	TGCAGTGCTGATCGTCCAGATACGCAGTATTTT	CSADRPDTQYF
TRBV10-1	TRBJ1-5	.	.	TGCGCCAGCAGCCGCGGACTGAAATCGGGAGGCAATCAGCCCCAGCATTTT	CASSRGLKSGGNQPQHF
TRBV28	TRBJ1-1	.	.	TGTGCCAGCCATGGAGGGGAAGGCACTGAAGCTTTCTTT	CASHGGEGTEAFF